The rows below give T cell receptor beta chains drawn from one sample of a study of T cells after yellow fever vaccination. TCRdb processed the 5' RACE reads anew with MiXCR; each CDR3 protein has one entry. This sample has 450,000 to 600,000 distinct CDR3 sequences; roughly 12% occur once, and the top ten carry around 15%. This sample comprised PBMCs, obtained on the day of the yellow fever booster vaccination. These TCRs come from a man younger than 45 who received the YFV17D yellow fever vaccine. CDR3s include the opening cysteine and the closing phenylalanine or tryptophan. D genes are given only for firm matches.

D gene	J gene	V gene	CDR3 protein
.	TRBJ1-1	TRBV25-1	CASSPSAGMNTEAFF
.	TRBJ2-7	TRBV20-1	CSAREPDWPRYEQYF
.	TRBJ2-7	TRBV2	CASSEIGGVYEQYF
TRBD1	TRBJ2-2	TRBV11-2	CASSPPGQRTGELFF
.	TRBJ1-3	TRBV29-1	CSVERKGVGNTIYF
.	TRBJ2-7	TRBV10-3	CAISDEGEQYF
TRBD2	TRBJ2-1	TRBV6-2/TRBV6-3	CASSYFSGGGNEQFF
TRBD1	TRBJ2-7	TRBV5-5	CASSRWTGVYEQYF
.	TRBJ1-4	TRBV5-1	CASSATGSNEKLFF
.	TRBJ2-7	TRBV5-4	CASSPGGMGEQYF
.	TRBJ1-1	TRBV5-6	CASSLAAGVSLMNTEAFF
TRBD1	TRBJ2-2	TRBV5-1	CASTTDGTGFTGELFF
TRBD2	TRBJ2-1	TRBV5-1	CASSLGTSGLYEQFF
TRBD2	TRBJ2-7	TRBV5-1	CASSLESGRANEQYF
.	TRBJ2-1	TRBV24-1	CATLSGVGNEQFF
TRBD1	TRBJ2-7	TRBV9	CASSVGQDSYEQYF
TRBD2	TRBJ2-5	TRBV12-3/TRBV12-4	CASSPSFSGAGETQYF